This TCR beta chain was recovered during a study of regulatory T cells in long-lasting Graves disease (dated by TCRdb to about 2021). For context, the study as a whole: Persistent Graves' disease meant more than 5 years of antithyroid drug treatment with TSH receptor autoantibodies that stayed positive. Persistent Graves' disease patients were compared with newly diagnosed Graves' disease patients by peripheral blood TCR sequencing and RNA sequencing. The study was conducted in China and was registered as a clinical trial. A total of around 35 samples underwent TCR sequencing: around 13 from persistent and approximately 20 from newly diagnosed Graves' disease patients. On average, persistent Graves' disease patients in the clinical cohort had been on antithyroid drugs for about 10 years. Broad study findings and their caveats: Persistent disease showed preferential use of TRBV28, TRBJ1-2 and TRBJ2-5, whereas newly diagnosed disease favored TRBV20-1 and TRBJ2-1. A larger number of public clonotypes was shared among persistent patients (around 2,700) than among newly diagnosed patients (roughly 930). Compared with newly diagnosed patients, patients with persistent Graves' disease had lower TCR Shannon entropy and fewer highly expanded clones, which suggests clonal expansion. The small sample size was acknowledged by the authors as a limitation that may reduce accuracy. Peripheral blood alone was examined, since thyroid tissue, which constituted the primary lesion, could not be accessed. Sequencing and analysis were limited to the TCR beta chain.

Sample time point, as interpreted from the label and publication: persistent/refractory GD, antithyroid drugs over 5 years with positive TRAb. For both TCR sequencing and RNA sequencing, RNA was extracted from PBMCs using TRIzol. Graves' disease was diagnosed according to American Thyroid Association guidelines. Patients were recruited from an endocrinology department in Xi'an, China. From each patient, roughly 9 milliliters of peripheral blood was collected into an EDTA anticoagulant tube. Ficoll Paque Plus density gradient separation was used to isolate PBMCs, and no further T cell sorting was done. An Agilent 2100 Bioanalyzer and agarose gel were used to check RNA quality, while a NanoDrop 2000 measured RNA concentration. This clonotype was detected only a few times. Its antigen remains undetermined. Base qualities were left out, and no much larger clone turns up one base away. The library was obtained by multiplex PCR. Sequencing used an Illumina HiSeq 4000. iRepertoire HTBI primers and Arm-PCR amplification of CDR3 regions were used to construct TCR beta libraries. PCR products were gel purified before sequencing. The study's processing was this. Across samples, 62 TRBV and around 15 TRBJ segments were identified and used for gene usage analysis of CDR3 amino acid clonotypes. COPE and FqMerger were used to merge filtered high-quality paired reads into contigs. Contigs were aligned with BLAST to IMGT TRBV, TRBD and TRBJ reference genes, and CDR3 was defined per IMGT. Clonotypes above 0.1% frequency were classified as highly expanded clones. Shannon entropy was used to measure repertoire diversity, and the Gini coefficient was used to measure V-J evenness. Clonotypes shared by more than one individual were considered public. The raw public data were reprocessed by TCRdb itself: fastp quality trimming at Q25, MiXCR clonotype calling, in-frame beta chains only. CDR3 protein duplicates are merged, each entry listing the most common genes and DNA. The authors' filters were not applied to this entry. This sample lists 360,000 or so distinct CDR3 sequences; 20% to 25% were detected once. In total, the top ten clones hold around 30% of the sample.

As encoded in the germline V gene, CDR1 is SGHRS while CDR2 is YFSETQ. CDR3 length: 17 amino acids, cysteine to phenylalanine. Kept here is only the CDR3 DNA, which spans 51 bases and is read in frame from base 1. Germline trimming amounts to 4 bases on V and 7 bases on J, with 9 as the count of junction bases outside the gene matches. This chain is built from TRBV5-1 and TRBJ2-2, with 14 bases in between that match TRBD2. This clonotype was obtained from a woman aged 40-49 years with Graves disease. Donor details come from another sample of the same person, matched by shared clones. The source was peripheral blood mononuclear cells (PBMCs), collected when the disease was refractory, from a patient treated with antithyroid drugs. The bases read TGCGCCAGCAGCCGGGGACTAGCGGGAGAACGAGGCGGGGAGCTGTTTTTT. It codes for CASSRGLAGERGGELFF.